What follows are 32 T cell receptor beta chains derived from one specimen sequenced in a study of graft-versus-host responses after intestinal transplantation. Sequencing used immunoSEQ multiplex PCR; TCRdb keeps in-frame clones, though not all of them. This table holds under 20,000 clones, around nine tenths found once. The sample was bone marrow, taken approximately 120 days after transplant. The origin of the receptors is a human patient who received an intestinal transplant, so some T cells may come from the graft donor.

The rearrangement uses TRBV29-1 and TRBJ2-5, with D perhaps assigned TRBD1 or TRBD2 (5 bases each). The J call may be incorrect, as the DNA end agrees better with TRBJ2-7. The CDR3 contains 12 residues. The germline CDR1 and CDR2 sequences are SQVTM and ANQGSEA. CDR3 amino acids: CSVVRGPYEQYF. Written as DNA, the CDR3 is TGCAGCGTTGTTAGGGGACCCTACGAGCAGTACTTC.

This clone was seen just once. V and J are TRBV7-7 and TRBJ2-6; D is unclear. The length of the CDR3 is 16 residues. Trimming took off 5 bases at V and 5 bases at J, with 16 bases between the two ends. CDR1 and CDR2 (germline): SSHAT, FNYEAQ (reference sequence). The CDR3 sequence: CASSRHAQSRANVLTF. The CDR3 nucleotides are TGTGCCAGCAGCCGGCATGCACAAAGTCGGGCCAACGTCCTGACTTTC.

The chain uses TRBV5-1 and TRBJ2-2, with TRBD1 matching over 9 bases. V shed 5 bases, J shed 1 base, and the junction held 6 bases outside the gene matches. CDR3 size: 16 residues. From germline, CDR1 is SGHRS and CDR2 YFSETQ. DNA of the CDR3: TGCGCCAGCAGGCCTCCGGGACAGGGGAACACCGGGGAGCTGTTTTTT. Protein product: CASRPPGQGNTGELFF.

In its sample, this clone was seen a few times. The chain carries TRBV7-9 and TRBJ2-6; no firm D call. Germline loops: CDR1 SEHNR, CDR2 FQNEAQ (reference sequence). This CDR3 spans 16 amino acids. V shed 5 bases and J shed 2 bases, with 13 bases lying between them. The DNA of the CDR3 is TGTGCCAGCAGCCCGGCCGCCTCGGCTGGGGCCAACGTCCTGACTTTC. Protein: CASSPAASAGANVLTF.

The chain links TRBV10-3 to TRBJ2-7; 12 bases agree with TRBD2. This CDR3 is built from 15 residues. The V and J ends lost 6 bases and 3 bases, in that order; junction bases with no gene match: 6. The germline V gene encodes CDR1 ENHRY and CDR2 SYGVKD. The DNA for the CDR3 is TGTGCCATCAGGGCTAGCGGGAGGGCCGACTACGAGCAGTACTTC. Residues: CAIRASGRADYEQYF.

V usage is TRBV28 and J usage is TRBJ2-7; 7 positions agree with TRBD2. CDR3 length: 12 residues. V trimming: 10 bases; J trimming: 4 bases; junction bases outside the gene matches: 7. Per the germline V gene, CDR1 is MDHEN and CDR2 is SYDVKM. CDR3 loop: CATREAGYEQYF. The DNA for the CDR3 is TGTGCCACCCGGGAGGCGGGGTACGAGCAGTACTTC.

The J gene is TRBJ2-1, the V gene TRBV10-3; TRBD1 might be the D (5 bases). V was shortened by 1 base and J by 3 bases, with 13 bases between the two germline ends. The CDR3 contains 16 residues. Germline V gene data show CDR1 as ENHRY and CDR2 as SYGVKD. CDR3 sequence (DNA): TGTGCCATCAGTGAGTTAAGACAGTTCCTCTACAATGAGCAGTTCTTC. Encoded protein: CAISELRQFLYNEQFF.

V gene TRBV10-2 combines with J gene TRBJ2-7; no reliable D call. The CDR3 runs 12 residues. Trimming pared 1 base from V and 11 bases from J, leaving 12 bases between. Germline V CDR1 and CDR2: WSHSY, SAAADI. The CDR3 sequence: CASSELTPREYF. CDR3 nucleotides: TGCGCCAGCAGTGAGTTAACCCCAAGGGAGTACTTC.

As DNA, the CDR3 is TGTGCCAGTATTGGGAGGCACGGACAGGACTATGGCTACACCTTC. Translation gives CASIGRHGQDYGYTF. The chain carries TRBV19 and TRBJ1-2; TRBD1 aligns across 7 bases. With V trimmed by 7 bases and J by 3 bases, 11 bases remained unmatched. The CDR3 covers 15 residues. The V gene's germline CDR1 is LNHDA and CDR2 SQIVND (reference sequence).

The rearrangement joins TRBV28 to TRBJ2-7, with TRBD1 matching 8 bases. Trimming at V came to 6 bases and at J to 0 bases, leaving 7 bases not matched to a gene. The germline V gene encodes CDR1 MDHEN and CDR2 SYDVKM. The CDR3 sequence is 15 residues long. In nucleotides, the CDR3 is TGTGCCAGCAGACCCGGGACAGGTAGCTCCTACGAGCAGTACTTC. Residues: CASRPGTGSSYEQYF.

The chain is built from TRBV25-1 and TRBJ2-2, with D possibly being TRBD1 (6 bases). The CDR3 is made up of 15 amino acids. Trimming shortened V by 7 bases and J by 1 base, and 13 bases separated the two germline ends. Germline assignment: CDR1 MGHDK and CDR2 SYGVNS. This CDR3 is CASKGLGQNTGELFF. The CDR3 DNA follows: TGTGCCAGCAAGGGATTGGGACAGAACACCGGGGAGCTGTTTTTT.

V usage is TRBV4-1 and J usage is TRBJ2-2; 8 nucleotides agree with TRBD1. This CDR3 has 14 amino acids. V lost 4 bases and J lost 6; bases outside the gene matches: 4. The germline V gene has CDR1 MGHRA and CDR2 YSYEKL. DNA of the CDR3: TGCGCCAGCAGCCTCCAGGGGGCGCCCGGGGAGCTGTTTTTT. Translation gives CASSLQGAPGELFF.

The CDR3 sequence: CASSLTMGPYSNQPQHF. The CDR3 DNA is TGTGCCAGCAGTTTAACCATGGGACCCTATAGCAATCAGCCCCAGCATTTT. This chain links TRBV27 with TRBJ1-5; D might be TRBD1 (5 bases). Germline V lookup: CDR1 MNHEY, CDR2 SMNVEV (reference sequence). This CDR3 is 17 amino acids long. The germline V and J ends were trimmed by 2 bases and 0 bases, with 14 bases remaining between them.

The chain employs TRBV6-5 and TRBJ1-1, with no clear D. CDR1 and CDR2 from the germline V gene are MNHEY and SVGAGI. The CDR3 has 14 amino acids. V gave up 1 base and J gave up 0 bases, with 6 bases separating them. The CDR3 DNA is TGTGCCAGCAGTTACTTTGGTATGAACACTGAAGCTTTCTTT. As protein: CASSYFGMNTEAFF.

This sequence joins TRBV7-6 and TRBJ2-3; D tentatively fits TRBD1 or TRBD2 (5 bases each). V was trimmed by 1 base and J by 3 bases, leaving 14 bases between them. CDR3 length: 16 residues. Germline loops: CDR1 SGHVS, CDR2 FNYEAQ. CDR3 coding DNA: TGTGCCAGCAGCTTAGGGACAAGGCCGGGGACAGATACGCAGTATTTT. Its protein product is CASSLGTRPGTDTQYF.

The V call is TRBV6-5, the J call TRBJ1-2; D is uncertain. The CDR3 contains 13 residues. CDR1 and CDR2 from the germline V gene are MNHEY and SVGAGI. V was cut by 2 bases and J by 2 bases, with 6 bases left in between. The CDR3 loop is CASSYKDNYGYTF. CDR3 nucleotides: TGTGCCAGCAGTTACAAGGACAACTATGGCTACACCTTC.

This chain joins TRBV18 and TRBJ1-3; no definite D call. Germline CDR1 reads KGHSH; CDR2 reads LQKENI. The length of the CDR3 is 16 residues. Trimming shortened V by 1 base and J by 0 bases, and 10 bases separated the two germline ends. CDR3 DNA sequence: TGTGCCAGCTCACCACGAATAGCGGACTCTGGAAACACCATATATTTT. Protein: CASSPRIADSGNTIYF.

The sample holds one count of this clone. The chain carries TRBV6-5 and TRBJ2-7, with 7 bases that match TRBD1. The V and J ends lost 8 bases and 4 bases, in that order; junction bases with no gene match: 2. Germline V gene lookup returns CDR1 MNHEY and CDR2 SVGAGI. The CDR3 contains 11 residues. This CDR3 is CASRTGYEQYF. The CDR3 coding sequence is TGTGCCAGCCGGACAGGATACGAGCAGTACTTC.

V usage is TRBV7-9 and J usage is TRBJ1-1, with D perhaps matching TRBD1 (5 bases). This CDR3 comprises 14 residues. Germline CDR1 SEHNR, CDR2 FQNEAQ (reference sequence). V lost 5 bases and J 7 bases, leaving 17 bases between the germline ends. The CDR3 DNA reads TGTGCCAGCAGCCGGACTGGTGGGGGTCTTGAAGCTTTCTTT. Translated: CASSRTGGGLEAFF. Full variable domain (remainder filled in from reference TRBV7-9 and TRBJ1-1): DTGVSQNPRHKITKRGQNVTFRCDPISEHNRLYWYRQTLGQGPEFLTYFQNEAQLEKSRLLSDRFSAERPKGSFSTLEIQRTEQGDSAMYLCASSRTGGGLEAFFGQGTRLTVV.

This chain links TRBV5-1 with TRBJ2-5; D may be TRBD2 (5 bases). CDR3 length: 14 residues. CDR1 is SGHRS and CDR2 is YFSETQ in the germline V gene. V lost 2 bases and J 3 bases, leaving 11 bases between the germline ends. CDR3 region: CASSFTSREETQYF. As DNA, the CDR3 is TGCGCCAGCAGCTTTACTAGTAGAGAAGAGACCCAGTACTTC. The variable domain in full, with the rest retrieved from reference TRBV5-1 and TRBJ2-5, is KAGVTQTPRYLIKTRGQQVTLSCSPISGHRSVSWYQQTPGQGLQFLFEYFSETQRNKGNFPGRFSGRQFSNSRSEMNVSTLELGDSALYLCASSFTSREETQYFGPGTRLLVL.

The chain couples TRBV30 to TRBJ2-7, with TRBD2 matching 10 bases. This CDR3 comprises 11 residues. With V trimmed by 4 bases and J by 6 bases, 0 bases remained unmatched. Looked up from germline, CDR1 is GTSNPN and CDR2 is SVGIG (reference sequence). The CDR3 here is CAWTSGSEQYF. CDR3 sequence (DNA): TGTGCCTGGACTAGCGGGAGCGAGCAGTACTTC.

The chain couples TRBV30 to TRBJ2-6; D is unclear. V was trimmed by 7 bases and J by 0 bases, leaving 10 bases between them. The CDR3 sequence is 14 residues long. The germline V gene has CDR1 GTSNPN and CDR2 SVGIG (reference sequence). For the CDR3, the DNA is TGTGCCTACTCTGCGTTCTCTGGGGCCAACGTCCTGACTTTC. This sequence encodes CAYSAFSGANVLTF.

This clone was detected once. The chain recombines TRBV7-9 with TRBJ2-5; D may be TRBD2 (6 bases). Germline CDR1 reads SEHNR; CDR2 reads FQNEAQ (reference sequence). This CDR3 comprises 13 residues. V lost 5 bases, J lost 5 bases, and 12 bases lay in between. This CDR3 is CASSRDFGETQYF. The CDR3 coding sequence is TGTGCCAGCAGCCGGGACTTCGGGGAGACCCAGTACTTC.

The DNA for the CDR3 is TGCAGCGTTGATTCGGGGGCGGGGAGCGGGGAGCTGTTTTTT. This sequence encodes CSVDSGAGSGELFF. This rearrangement joins TRBV29-1 to TRBJ2-2; possibly TRBD1 or TRBD2 for D (6 bases each). This CDR3 is built from 14 residues. Trimming stripped 3 bases from V and 7 bases from J, with 15 bases between. CDR1 is SQVTM, CDR2 ANQGSEA, per germline.

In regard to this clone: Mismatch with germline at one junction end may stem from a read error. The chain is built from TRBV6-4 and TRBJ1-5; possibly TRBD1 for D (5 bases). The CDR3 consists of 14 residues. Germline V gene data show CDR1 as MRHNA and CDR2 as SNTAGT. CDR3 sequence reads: CASSYSGPSQPQHF. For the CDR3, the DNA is TGTGCCAGCAGTTACTCGGGGCCTAGTCAGCCCCAGCATTTT.

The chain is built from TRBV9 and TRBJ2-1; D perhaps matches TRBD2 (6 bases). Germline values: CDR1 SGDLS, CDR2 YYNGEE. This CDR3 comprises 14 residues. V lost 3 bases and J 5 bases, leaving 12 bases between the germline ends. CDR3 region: CASSAGTLHNEQFF. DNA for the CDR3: TGTGCCAGCAGCGCGGGGACTTTACACAATGAGCAGTTCTTC.

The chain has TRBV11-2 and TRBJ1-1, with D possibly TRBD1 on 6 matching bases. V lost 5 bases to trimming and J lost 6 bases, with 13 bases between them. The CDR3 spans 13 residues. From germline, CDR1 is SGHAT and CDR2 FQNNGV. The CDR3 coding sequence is TGTGCCAGCAGCGCAGGGACAATTGCTGAAGCTTTCTTT. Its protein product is CASSAGTIAEAFF.

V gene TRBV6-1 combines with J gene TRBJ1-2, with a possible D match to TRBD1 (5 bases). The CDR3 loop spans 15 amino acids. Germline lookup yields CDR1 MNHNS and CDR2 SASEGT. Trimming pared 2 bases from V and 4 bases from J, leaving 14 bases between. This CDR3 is CASSENPGMGYGYTF. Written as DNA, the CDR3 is TGTGCCAGCAGTGAAAATCCAGGGATGGGCTATGGCTACACCTTC.

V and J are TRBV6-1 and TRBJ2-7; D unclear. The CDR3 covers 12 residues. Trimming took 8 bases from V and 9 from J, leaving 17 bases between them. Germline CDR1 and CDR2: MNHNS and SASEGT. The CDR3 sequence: CASSPQVSGQYF. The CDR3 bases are TGTGCCAGCTCCCCCCAGGTTTCCGGGCAGTACTTC.

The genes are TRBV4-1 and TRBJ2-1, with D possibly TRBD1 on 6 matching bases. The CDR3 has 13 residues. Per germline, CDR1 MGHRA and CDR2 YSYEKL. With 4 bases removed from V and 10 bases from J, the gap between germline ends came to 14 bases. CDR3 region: CASSLQGAGEQFF. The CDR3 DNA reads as TGCGCCAGCAGCCTACAGGGCGCCGGAGAGCAGTTCTTC.

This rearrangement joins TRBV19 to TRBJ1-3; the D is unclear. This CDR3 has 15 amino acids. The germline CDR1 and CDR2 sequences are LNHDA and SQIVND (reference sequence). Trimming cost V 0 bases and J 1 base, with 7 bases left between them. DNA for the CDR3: TGTGCCAGTAGTATAGACATGGGTTCTGGAAACACCATATATTTT. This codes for CASSIDMGSGNTIYF.

The chain's CDR3 is CASSHHQATNTEAFF. CDR3 bases: TGTGCCAGCAGCCACCACCAGGCCACTAACACTGAAGCTTTCTTT. The V gene is TRBV4-2, the J gene TRBJ1-1; D gene uncertain. The CDR3 has 15 amino acids. CDR1 and CDR2 from the germline V gene are LGHNA and YNFKEQ. V was trimmed by 3 bases and J by 2 bases, leaving 13 bases between them.